Following are 22 T cell receptor beta chains from one sample sequenced in a study of Ad26.COV2.S vaccination and SARS-CoV-2 variants. The treatment is: about 20 received Ad26.COV2.S at low or high dose, single or two shots; about 5 received placebo; per-sample allocation not given. On day 63 after the first injection, vaccine and placebo recipients gave samples. Profiled with immunoSEQ multiplex PCR; TCRdb holds only in-frame clones, not every one. Altogether 350,000 to 450,000 clones are present, about 90% being singletons, with the ten largest covering less than 2%. Sequencing was performed on peripheral blood, taken in a trial of Ad26.COV2.S vaccine versus placebo. These receptors came from a person between 18 and 60 years old who received the Ad26.COV2.S COVID-19 vaccine or a placebo.

V gene TRBV15 combines with J gene TRBJ1-2; D is ambiguous. The V end was cut by 0 bases, the J end by 2 bases, with 10 bases between. The CDR3 is made up of 15 amino acids. Per the germline V gene, CDR1 is LNHNV and CDR2 is YYDKDF (reference sequence). CDR3 DNA sequence: TGTGCCACCAGCAGAGACGGACGGAGGAACTATGGCTACACCTTC. Translation: CATSRDGRRNYGYTF.

The J gene is TRBJ2-3, the V gene TRBV15; D call uncertain. The CDR3 totals 15 residues. The ends were cut back, 0 bases at V and 6 bases at J, with 13 bases in the middle. Germline lookup yields CDR1 LNHNV and CDR2 YYDKDF (reference sequence). CDR3 DNA sequence: TGTGCCACCAGCAGAGACTCCCTCGCTAGGGATACGCAGTATTTT. It translates to CATSRDSLARDTQYF.

This rearrangement joins TRBV3-1 (or the pseudogene TRBV3-2) to TRBJ1-2, with D unresolved. Germline lookup yields CDR1 LGHDT and CDR2 YNNKEL (reference sequence). This CDR3 region has 18 residues. Trimming left V 2 bases short and J 2 bases short, with 21 bases between. This chain's CDR3 is CASSQRSFKSQTNYGYTF. The DNA of the CDR3 is TGTGCCAGCAGCCAAAGGTCTTTTAAATCGCAAACCAACTATGGCTACACCTTC.

The CDR3 here is CASSPGEGDQETQYF. CDR3 coding DNA: TGTGCCAGCTCACCGGGGGAGGGGGACCAAGAGACCCAGTACTTC. The chain links TRBV18 to TRBJ2-5; D may be TRBD2 (7 bases). Germline-derived CDR1 and CDR2 are KGHSH and LQKENI. CDR3 length: 15 amino acids. V was shortened by 3 bases and J by 0 bases, with 11 bases between the two germline ends.

V is TRBV6-2 or TRBV6-3 and J is TRBJ2-6; 7 bases fit TRBD2. The V and J ends lost 2 bases and 4 bases, in that order; junction bases with no gene match: 11. This CDR3 contains 18 residues. Germline values: CDR1 MNHEY, CDR2 SVGEGT. CDR3 coding DNA: TGTGCCAGCAGTTACCCCCCTCCGGGAGGTAGGGGGGCCAACGTCCTGACTTTC. Encoded protein: CASSYPPPGGRGANVLTF.

The chain employs TRBV11-2 and TRBJ1-5; D is perhaps TRBD1 (6 bases). V was shortened by 1 base and J by 7 bases, with 11 bases between the two germline ends. Germline V gene data show CDR1 as SGHAT and CDR2 as FQNNGV. The CDR3 is made up of 14 amino acids. The CDR3 DNA follows: TGTGCCAGCAGCTTAGGAGGGGGATTCCAGCCCCAGCATTTT. Translating gives CASSLGGGFQPQHF.

The DNA for the CDR3 is TGTGCCAGCAGCTTAATGGGGCTGAGCACAGATACGCAGTATTTT. Amino acids: CASSLMGLSTDTQYF. The chain recombines TRBV7-2 with TRBJ2-3; D possibly corresponds to TRBD1 (5 bases). Trimming cost V 2 bases and J 0 bases, with 9 bases left between them. CDR1 and CDR2 (germline): SGHTA, FQGNSA. This CDR3 is built from 15 residues.

This chain uses TRBV6-5 with TRBJ2-7; possible D gene TRBD2, 6 bases. Germline V gene data show CDR1 as MNHEY and CDR2 as SVGAGI. V was clipped by 2 bases and J by 0 bases, with 11 bases between them. The CDR3 is 15 amino acids. CDR3 protein: CASSYGGVSSYEQYF. The CDR3 coding sequence is TGTGCCAGCAGTTACGGCGGGGTGAGCTCCTACGAGCAGTACTTC.

The J gene is TRBJ2-5, the V gene TRBV4-3; D call uncertain. Trimming took 1 base from V and 4 from J, leaving 13 bases between them. The germline V gene has CDR1 LGHNA and CDR2 YSLEER. This CDR3 spans 15 amino acids. The CDR3 nucleotides are TGCGCCAGCAGCCAAGGAGTCGGCCTCCCAGAGACCCAGTACTTC. Amino acids: CASSQGVGLPETQYF.

V is TRBV7-9 and J is TRBJ2-7, with D possibly matching TRBD2 (5 bases). Germline lookup yields CDR1 SEHNR and CDR2 FQNEAQ (reference sequence). V lost 5 bases, J lost 2 bases, and 16 bases lay in between. CDR3 length: 15 amino acids. The CDR3 loop reads CASSGSAEIAYEQYF. The CDR3 bases are TGTGCCAGCAGCGGTTCAGCGGAAATCGCCTACGAGCAGTACTTC.

The chain uses TRBV30 and TRBJ1-1; D gene ambiguous. The V and J ends lost 8 bases and 5 bases respectively, with 12 bases between them. Germline values: CDR1 GTSNPN, CDR2 SVGIG (reference sequence). The CDR3 is 11 amino acids. The CDR3 is CARATRTEAFF. The CDR3 DNA reads as TGTGCCCGGGCCACTCGGACTGAAGCTTTCTTT.

This rearrangement joins TRBV3-1 (or the pseudogene TRBV3-2) to TRBJ2-7; D is unclear. CDR1 is LGHDT and CDR2 is YNNKEL in the germline V gene (reference sequence). V lost 8 bases, J lost 0 bases, and 14 bases lay in between. CDR3 length: 14 amino acids. This chain's CDR3 is CASLWKGSSYEQYF. CDR3 nucleotide sequence: TGTGCCAGCCTGTGGAAGGGAAGCTCCTACGAGCAGTACTTC.

V gene TRBV7-2 combines with J gene TRBJ2-5; TRBD2 matches at 14 bases. Looked up from germline, CDR1 is SGHTA and CDR2 is FQGNSA. The CDR3 sequence is 16 residues long. V lost 0 bases and J lost 6; bases outside the gene matches: 3. DNA for the CDR3: TGTGCCAGCAGCTTAGCCGGGACTAGCGGGGGCCAGACCCAGTACTTC. It specifies CASSLAGTSGGQTQYF.

A word on this clone: Other DNA sequences from this sample encode an identical CDR3 as well. This chain connects TRBV11-3 to TRBJ2-7; TRBD1 might be the D (6 bases). Trimming removed 5 bases from V and 3 bases from J, with 11 bases in between. Germline V gene lookup returns CDR1 SGHNT and CDR2 YENEEA. The CDR3 is 13 amino acids. DNA of the CDR3: TGTGCCAGCAGCCCAGGACAGAGCTACGAGCAGTACTTC. It translates to CASSPGQSYEQYF.

About this clone itself: The same CDR3 arises from other DNA sequences in this sample as well. The CDR3 is CASSLTGLNTEAFF. CDR3 nucleotides: TGTGCCAGCAGCTTGACAGGCTTGAACACTGAAGCTTTCTTT. The chain carries TRBV7-9 and TRBJ1-1; D might be TRBD1 (6 bases). CDR3 length equals 14 residues. The germline CDR1 and CDR2 sequences are SEHNR and FQNEAQ (reference sequence). V lost 3 bases to trimming and J lost 0 bases, with 8 bases between them.

V and J are TRBV10-3 and TRBJ2-1; D gene unclear. The V gene's germline CDR1 is ENHRY and CDR2 SYGVKD. V was pared by 0 bases and J by 6 bases, with 6 bases between. CDR3 length: 13 residues. The CDR3 DNA is TGTGCCATCAGTGAGTCGACGGGCAATGAGCAGTTCTTC. This sequence encodes CAISESTGNEQFF.

This chain links TRBV19 with TRBJ1-5; D gene uncertain. There are 15 residues in the CDR3. V was trimmed by 9 bases and J by 1 base, leaving 16 bases between them. Per the germline V gene, CDR1 is LNHDA and CDR2 is SQIVND (reference sequence). CDR3 loop: CASLASLLSNQPQHF. The CDR3 coding sequence is TGTGCCAGCTTGGCGTCCCTCTTAAGCAATCAGCCCCAGCATTTT.

The chain links TRBV10-3 to TRBJ2-3, with 11 bases that match TRBD2. The CDR3 runs 16 residues. Germline CDR1 reads ENHRY; CDR2 reads SYGVKD. Trimming at V came to 0 bases and at J to 6 bases, leaving 5 bases not matched to a gene. The CDR3 sequence: CAISESTSGALDTQYF. CDR3 in DNA: TGTGCCATCAGTGAGTCGACTAGCGGGGCACTGGATACGCAGTATTTT.

The V and J genes are TRBV10-1 and TRBJ2-3, with D perhaps given as TRBD1 or TRBD2 (5 bases each). The CDR3 consists of 14 residues. Germline loops: CDR1 WNHNN, CDR2 SYGVQD (reference sequence). The ends were cut back, 8 bases at V and 7 bases at J, with 19 bases in the middle. CDR3 loop: CASSGRATQNTQYF. CDR3 coding DNA: TGCGCCAGCTCGGGGCGGGCGACCCAGAATACGCAGTATTTT.

This clone was seen only a few times. J is TRBJ1-4 and V is TRBV27; D might be TRBD1 (5 bases). The CDR3 length is 14 residues. Germline V gene lookup returns CDR1 MNHEY and CDR2 SMNVEV (reference sequence). V was cut by 3 bases and J by 6 bases, with 11 bases left in between. The CDR3 loop is CASSFGTGDEKLFF. Here the CDR3 DNA reads TGTGCCAGCAGTTTTGGGACGGGGGATGAAAAACTGTTTTTT.

The chain has TRBV30 and TRBJ1-5; no clear D. Per the germline V gene, CDR1 is GTSNPN and CDR2 is SVGIG (reference sequence). This CDR3 is built from 14 residues. The V end was cut by 2 bases, the J end by 2 bases, with 10 bases between. CDR3 coding DNA: TGTGCCTGGAGTCGGGCCTTGGGCAATCAGCCCCAGCATTTT. Translation: CAWSRALGNQPQHF.

This clone is a singleton in its sample. The chain joins TRBV5-1 to TRBJ2-1, with D possibly matching TRBD2 (6 bases). Germline assignment: CDR1 SGHRS and CDR2 YFSETQ. The ends were cut back, 4 bases at V and 5 bases at J, with 10 bases in the middle. CDR3 length: 13 residues. The CDR3 DNA reads as TGCGCCAGCAGCGTGGGACTTGACAATGAGCAGTTCTTC. It specifies CASSVGLDNEQFF.